Each of the 21 T cell receptor beta chains below was sequenced from the same sample in a study of blood T cell repertoires in COVID-19. Clones were sequenced by immunoSEQ multiplex PCR, and TCRdb holds only the in-frame ones, with some missing. The table includes 160,000 or so clones, around 92% detected once. Sequences were obtained from peripheral blood. Receptor source: a man in his fifties or sixties with acute or convalescent COVID-19.

V and J are TRBV21-1 and TRBJ1-1; the DNA was not compared with TRBD1, the D call given in the table. TRBV21-1 is annotated as a pseudogene. This CDR3 spans 20 amino acids. The CDR3 sequence is CASSSRGQGRYGWMNTEAFF. CDR3 DNA: TGTGCCAGCAGCTCCCGAGGACAGGGTAGATATGGATGGATGAACACTGAAGCTTTCTTT.

The V gene is TRBV19, the J gene TRBJ2-7; D gene uncertain. Trimming took off 2 bases at V and 5 bases at J, with 13 bases between the two ends. Germline lookup yields CDR1 LNHDA and CDR2 SQIVND (reference sequence). This CDR3 is built from 14 residues. The CDR3 DNA follows: TGTGCCAGTAGTATAACGGGTGTCCCCCACGAGCAGTACTTC. This gives the protein CASSITGVPHEQYF.

V and J are TRBV6-5 and TRBJ2-1, with 7 nucleotides matching TRBD1. Germline CDR1 and CDR2: MNHEY and SVGAGI. The CDR3 runs 15 residues. Germline trimming cut 2 bases from V and 0 bases from J; bases unmatched to any gene: 1. CDR3 amino acids: CASSYRDSSYNEQFF. The DNA for the CDR3 is TGTGCCAGCAGTTACAGGGACAGCTCCTACAATGAGCAGTTCTTC.

The chain uses TRBV6-5 and TRBJ2-7; D may be TRBD2 (6 bases). The CDR3 contains 13 residues. V shed 6 bases and J shed 4 bases, with 13 bases lying between them. Germline V gene data show CDR1 as MNHEY and CDR2 as SVGAGI. CDR3 nucleotides: TGTGCCAGCAGAACCCCCAGCGGGTACGAGCAGTACTTC. Translation gives CASRTPSGYEQYF.

The gene calls are TRBV5-1 and TRBJ2-3; TRBD2 matches at 13 bases. V dropped 7 bases and J dropped 4; count of bases not matched to a gene: 15. This CDR3 has 18 amino acids. Germline values: CDR1 SGHRS, CDR2 YFSETQ. The CDR3 DNA is TGCGCCAGCTCCTTGGGGACACTAGCGGGGGGGCTTTCAGATACGCAGTATTTT. Translating it yields CASSLGTLAGGLSDTQYF.

The rearrangement links TRBV27 to TRBJ2-1; TRBD1 matches at 10 bases. With V trimmed by 5 bases and J by 9 bases, 1 base remained unmatched. Germline assignment: CDR1 MNHEY and CDR2 SMNVEV (reference sequence). The length of the CDR3 is 12 residues. CDR3 residues: CASSGQGVEQFF. The CDR3 DNA follows: TGTGCCAGCAGTGGACAGGGGGTTGAGCAGTTCTTC.

This chain links TRBV15 with TRBJ2-3; 11 nucleotides match TRBD2. V shed 0 bases, J shed 5 bases, and the junction held 7 bases outside the gene matches. This CDR3 contains 17 residues. Germline CDR1 LNHNV, CDR2 YYDKDF (reference sequence). CDR3 sequence: CATSREGSGGAQDTQYF. In nucleotides, the CDR3 is TGTGCCACCAGCAGAGAGGGTAGCGGGGGGGCCCAAGATACGCAGTATTTT.

The chain carries TRBV7-9 and TRBJ1-5; the match to TRBD1 covers 9 bases. From germline, CDR1 is SEHNR and CDR2 FQNEAQ (reference sequence). This CDR3 has 15 amino acids. The V gene end was trimmed by 5 bases and the J gene end by 5 bases; junction bases not matched to a gene: 7. This chain's CDR3 is CASSPGQGDDQPQHF. The CDR3 nucleotides read TGTGCCAGCAGCCCGGGACAGGGTGATGATCAGCCCCAGCATTTT. Complete variable domain (other parts from reference TRBV7-9 and TRBJ1-5): DTGVSQNPRHKITKRGQNVTFRCDPISEHNRLYWYRQTLGQGPEFLTYFQNEAQLEKSRLLSDRFSAERPKGSFSTLEIQRTEQGDSAMYLCASSPGQGDDQPQHFGDGTRLSIL.

This rearrangement joins TRBV18 to TRBJ1-2; TRBD1 agrees at 8 bases. CDR1 and CDR2 from the germline V gene are KGHSH and LQKENI. The CDR3 contains 14 residues. Losses at the gene ends were 4 bases for V and 0 bases for J; bases not matched to a gene: 1. The CDR3 region is CASSQQGANYGYTF. The CDR3 nucleotides read TGTGCCAGCTCACAACAGGGGGCTAACTATGGCTACACCTTC.

The chain joins TRBV4-2 to TRBJ1-3; 9 bases match TRBD1. The CDR3 runs to 15 residues. V lost 1 base to trimming and J lost 8 bases; unmatched junction nucleotides: 6. Germline V lookup: CDR1 LGHNA, CDR2 YNFKEQ. CDR3 sequence reads: CASSQGDRVYYTIYF. The CDR3 DNA reads TGTGCCAGCAGCCAAGGGGACAGGGTTTATTACACCATATATTTT.

The V call is TRBV5-1, the J call TRBJ1-5, with TRBD1 matching over 7 bases. The CDR3 is 18 amino acids. V shed 6 bases and J 2 bases; nucleotides not matched to a gene: 17. Germline-derived CDR1 and CDR2 are SGHRS and YFSETQ. The CDR3 sequence is CASTLQPRGDIGNQPQHF. CDR3 nucleotide sequence: TGCGCCAGCACCTTACAACCCAGGGGGGATATCGGCAATCAGCCCCAGCATTTT.

This clone is a singleton in its sample. This chain joins TRBV12-3 or TRBV12-4 and TRBJ2-7; perhaps TRBD1 as D (6 bases). The V end lost 7 bases, the J end lost 2 bases, and 12 bases lay between the germline ends. The CDR3 spans 13 residues. In DNA form, the CDR3 reads TGTGCCAGCAAACCGACAGGACCCTACGAGCAGTACTTC. Translation gives CASKPTGPYEQYF.

This rearrangement joins TRBV18 to TRBJ2-7; perhaps TRBD2 as D (5 bases). The CDR3 spans 13 residues. Between the trimmed V and J ends, which lost 2 bases and 3 bases, there was a span of 8 bases. Per the germline V gene, CDR1 is KGHSH and CDR2 is LQKENI. This CDR3 reads CASSPGSGYEQYF. The DNA of the CDR3 is TGTGCCAGCTCACCAGGGAGCGGCTACGAGCAGTACTTC.

This clone appeared a few times. This chain connects TRBV7-8 to TRBJ1-2; no clear D gene. Trimming cost V 2 bases and J 0 bases, with 7 bases left between them. Germline V lookup: CDR1 SGHVS, CDR2 FQNEAQ. The CDR3 spans 14 residues. Here the CDR3 reads CASSLKQPNYGYTF. The CDR3 DNA reads as TGTGCCAGCAGCTTAAAACAGCCTAACTATGGCTACACCTTC.

CDR3 nucleotides: TGTGCCACCAGTGGTGCCGGGACAGGGGCGTCCGGGGAGCTGTTTTTT. It is translated as CATSGAGTGASGELFF. The rearrangement links TRBV24-1 to TRBJ2-2; 10 bases align to TRBD1. The CDR3 runs to 16 residues. V was pared by 5 bases and J by 6 bases, with 8 bases of the junction left unmatched. The germline V gene has CDR1 KGHDR and CDR2 SFDVKD.

The V and J genes are TRBV30 and TRBJ2-1; possible D gene TRBD2, 5 bases. Germline assignment: CDR1 GTSNPN and CDR2 SVGIG (reference sequence). CDR3 length: 13 residues. Trimming cost V 5 bases and J 8 bases, with 16 bases left between them. The CDR3 DNA follows: TGTGCCTGGGGTAGAGGGATCCTCGATGAGCAGTTCTTC. Protein sequence: CAWGRGILDEQFF. Combining the CDR3 with reference TRBV30 and TRBJ2-1 gives the whole variable domain SQTIHQWPATLVQPVGSPLSLECTVEGTSNPNLYWYRQAAGRGLQLLFYSVGIGQISSEVPQNLSASRPQDRQFILSSKKLLLSDSGFYLCAWGRGILDEQFFGPGTRLTVL.

The V gene is TRBV5-4, the J gene TRBJ2-2; D gene unclear. This CDR3 has 14 residues. Looked up from germline, CDR1 is SGHNT and CDR2 is YYREEE (reference sequence). The V gene lost 0 bases and the J gene lost 4 bases, with 7 bases spanning the gap. CDR3 DNA sequence: TGTGCCAGCAGCTTGGAACTGTTCACCGGGGAGCTGTTTTTT. Translation: CASSLELFTGELFF. Full variable domain (remainder filled in from reference TRBV5-4 and TRBJ2-2): ETGVTQSPTHLIKTRGQQVTLRCSSQSGHNTVSWYQQALGQGPQFIFQYYREEENGRGNFPPRFSGLQFPNYSSELNVNALELDDSALYLCASSLELFTGELFFGEGSRLTVL.

The genes are TRBV18 and TRBJ2-6, with TRBD1 matching 7 bases. Germline trimming cut 5 bases from V and 0 bases from J; bases unmatched to any gene: 13. Germline lookup yields CDR1 KGHSH and CDR2 LQKENI. The CDR3 spans 19 residues. CDR3 nucleotides: TGTGCCAGCTCAAGGGACAGCCACTTGGCCCTCTCTGGGGCCAACGTCCTGACTTTC. Translating gives CASSRDSHLALSGANVLTF.

This rearrangement joins TRBV10-3 to TRBJ1-2; 8 bases are a match to TRBD1. This CDR3 is built from 16 residues. Germline trimming cut 2 bases from V and 5 bases from J; bases unmatched to any gene: 10. Per germline, CDR1 ENHRY and CDR2 SYGVKD. The CDR3 DNA sequence: TGTGCCATCAGTGAGGACAGGGGAACCGGCTCTTATGGCTACACCTTC. It translates to CAISEDRGTGSYGYTF.

The chain links TRBV4-2 to TRBJ1-3; D is uncertain. Trimming removed 1 base from V and 1 base from J, with 17 bases in between. The CDR3 totals 18 residues. Germline CDR1 reads LGHNA; CDR2 reads YNFKEQ. Here the CDR3 reads CASSQGAVPGVSGNTIYF. As DNA, the CDR3 is TGTGCCAGCAGCCAAGGGGCTGTCCCCGGTGTTTCTGGAAACACCATATATTTT.

The genes are TRBV11-2 and TRBJ2-3; possibly TRBD2 for D (6 bases). Germline assignment: CDR1 SGHAT and CDR2 FQNNGV. The V end was cut by 2 bases, the J end by 8 bases, with 17 bases between. This CDR3 spans 15 amino acids. CDR3 coding DNA: TGTGCCAGCAGCTTAAGTGGGACTCGGGAGACTACGCAGTATTTT. Amino acids: CASSLSGTRETTQYF. The whole variable domain, remainder taken from reference TRBV11-2 and TRBJ2-3, is EAGVAQSPRYKIIEKRQSVAFWCNPISGHATLYWYQQILGQGPKLLIQFQNNGVVDDSQLPKDRFSAERLKGVDSTLKIQPAKLEDSAVYLCASSLSGTRETTQYFGPGTRLTVL.